Listed here are 31 T cell receptor beta chains from one sample, sequenced in a study of shared clonotypes between healthy human individuals (dated by TCRdb to 2020 to 2022). Libraries came from the immunoSEQ multiplex PCR assay. Not all clones reach the TCRdb copy of this immuneACCESS table, which keeps in-frame sequences only. Checked studies attribute under half of the gap to unresolved V genes and leave the rest unexplained. Across this sample there are just over 95,000 clones, with about 68% seen only once. The top ten clonotypes cover about 45% of the sample. The sequencing input was memory CD8+ T cells sorted from blood. The cell subset or site label, read with the paper, signifies: CD45RO+ cells pooled with CCR7-negative TemRA cells. The receptors come from a man aged 25-45 years in good health.

This clone was counted ten times or more. Within the sample, other DNA sequences also encode this same CDR3. V gene TRBV19 combines with J gene TRBJ1-1; possibly TRBD1 for D (5 bases). The length of the CDR3 is 13 residues. Looked up from germline, CDR1 is LNHDA and CDR2 is SQIVND (reference sequence). Trimming took off 5 bases at V and 0 bases at J, with 7 bases between the two ends. The CDR3: CASSGGMNTEAFF. CDR3 nucleotide sequence: TGTGCCAGTAGTGGGGGTATGAACACTGAAGCTTTCTTT.

J is TRBJ2-1 and V is TRBV2; TRBD1 or TRBD2 may be the D gene (5 bases each). The CDR3 has 16 amino acids. Germline V gene sequence: CDR1 SNHLY, CDR2 FYNNEI. V was pared by 3 bases and J by 7 bases, with 19 bases between. DNA of the CDR3: TGTGCCAGCAGTGAGGGGGTAGATTGGGGAGAGAATGAGCAGTTCTTC. Translation: CASSEGVDWGENEQFF.

Only a few counts were recorded for this clone. The rearrangement links TRBV27 to TRBJ2-4, with 12 nucleotides matching TRBD2. Germline CDR1 and CDR2: MNHEY and SMNVEV (reference sequence). The CDR3 is made up of 18 amino acids. Trimming removed 0 bases from V and 7 bases from J; junction bases left unmatched: 10. DNA for the CDR3: TGTGCCAGCAGTTTATCCTCGGCTAGCGGGAGGGCCAGGAACATTCAGTACTTC. As protein: CASSLSSASGRARNIQYF.

In its sample, this clone was seen a few times. As DNA, the CDR3 is TGTGCCAGCAGTGTTGCGCCGAACAGGTGGAACTATGGCTACACCTTC. The encoded protein is CASSVAPNRWNYGYTF. The J gene is TRBJ1-2, the V gene TRBV2, with D tentatively TRBD1 (5 bases). CDR1 is SNHLY and CDR2 is FYNNEI in the germline V gene. The V and J ends lost 4 bases and 2 bases respectively, with 17 bases between them. The CDR3 is 16 amino acids.

The V and J genes are TRBV28 and TRBJ2-7, with TRBD2 matching 8 bases. V shed 6 bases, J shed 4 bases, and the junction held 5 bases outside the gene matches. Germline values: CDR1 MDHEN, CDR2 SYDVKM. This CDR3 is built from 13 residues. CDR3 protein: CASRAGVLYEQYF. The CDR3 nucleotides read TGTGCCAGCAGAGCGGGAGTCCTTTACGAGCAGTACTTC.

This sequence joins TRBV10-2 and TRBJ2-2; D possibly uses TRBD1 or TRBD2 (5 bases each). CDR1 and CDR2 from the germline V gene are WSHSY and SAAADI. V was clipped by 7 bases and J by 7 bases, with 16 bases between them. CDR3 size: 14 residues. The CDR3 DNA is TGCGCCAGCACCGTGGGACGGAACGACGGGGAGCTGTTTTTT. Its translation is CASTVGRNDGELFF.

V is TRBV19 and J is TRBJ2-1; D might be TRBD1 (6 bases). Germline V gene sequence: CDR1 LNHDA, CDR2 SQIVND (reference sequence). The CDR3 is 15 residues long. V shed 3 bases and J shed 6 bases, with 15 bases lying between them. Here the CDR3 DNA reads TGTGCCAGTAGTATTTGGCAGGGGTATAGCAATGAGCAGTTCTTC. Protein sequence: CASSIWQGYSNEQFF.

This clone was counted ten times or more. The chain employs TRBV6-4 and TRBJ2-6; TRBD1 matches 7 bases. V shed 0 bases, J shed 2 bases, and the junction held 1 base outside the gene matches. The germline gives CDR1 MRHNA, CDR2 SNTAGT. The CDR3 is 16 amino acids. DNA for the CDR3: TGTGCCAGCAGTGACTCAGGGGGCGCTGGGGCCAACGTCCTGACTTTC. Its translation is CASSDSGGAGANVLTF.

CDR3 nucleotides: TGTGCCAGCAGCGGCGGACAGGGGGCCGAGACCCAGTACTTC. Translated, it gives CASSGGQGAETQYF. The J gene is TRBJ2-5, the V gene TRBV5-4, with 11 bases that match TRBD1. This CDR3 is built from 14 residues. Germline CDR1 reads SGHNT; CDR2 reads YYREEE (reference sequence). V was clipped by 4 bases and J by 5 bases; unmatched bases: 4.

This rearrangement joins TRBV4-1 to TRBJ2-7; 13 nucleotides match TRBD2. The length of the CDR3 is 17 residues. V lost 1 base and J lost 5; bases outside the gene matches: 8. Germline V lookup: CDR1 MGHRA, CDR2 YSYEKL. The CDR3 coding sequence is TGCGCCAGCAGCCAAGGGCCCGGGACTAGCGGGATCCACGAGCAGTACTTC. Protein: CASSQGPGTSGIHEQYF.

This chain links TRBV7-6 with TRBJ2-6; no definite D call. The germline V gene has CDR1 SGHVS and CDR2 FNYEAQ. V lost 5 bases, J lost 5 bases, and 22 bases lay in between. The CDR3 has 18 amino acids. This CDR3 reads CASSESTISQSRANVLTF. CDR3 coding DNA: TGTGCCAGCAGCGAGAGTACAATCTCACAAAGTCGGGCCAACGTCCTGACTTTC.

V and J are TRBV9 and TRBJ1-3; D is ambiguous. The length of the CDR3 is 13 residues. Germline V gives CDR1 SGDLS, CDR2 YYNGEE. The germline V and J ends were trimmed by 4 bases and 11 bases, with 16 bases remaining between them. Here the CDR3 DNA reads TGTGCCAGCAGCCTAGTCGGGGATAGGCCCATATATTTT. It yields the protein CASSLVGDRPIYF.

V and J are TRBV5-4 and TRBJ2-7, with 12 nucleotides matching TRBD2. V gave up 4 bases and J gave up 7 bases; unmatched junction bases: 9. The CDR3 extends over 15 amino acids. The germline gives CDR1 SGHNT, CDR2 YYREEE (reference sequence). The CDR3 loop reads CASSIGLAGLYEQYF. The DNA for the CDR3 is TGTGCCAGCAGCATTGGACTAGCGGGATTATATGAGCAGTACTTC.

The V gene is TRBV27, the J gene TRBJ2-2; 9 bases agree with TRBD1. This CDR3 is built from 14 residues. The trim removed 5 bases at V and 7 bases at J, leaving 5 bases unmatched. Germline V lookup: CDR1 MNHEY, CDR2 SMNVEV (reference sequence). The CDR3 region is CASSPQGAHGELFF. The CDR3, as DNA: TGTGCCAGCAGTCCACAGGGGGCTCACGGGGAGCTGTTTTTT.

The chain recombines TRBV10-1 with TRBJ2-7, with 7 bases that match TRBD2. Trimming cost V 4 bases and J 2 bases; bases outside gene matches: 2. The CDR3 totals 13 residues. Germline assignment: CDR1 WNHNN and CDR2 SYGVQD (reference sequence). Written as DNA, the CDR3 is TGCGCCAGCAGTGCGGGGGGAACCTACGAGCAGTACTTC. Its protein product is CASSAGGTYEQYF.

The chain recombines TRBV2 with TRBJ2-3, with D possibly matching TRBD2 (5 bases). The germline CDR1 and CDR2 sequences are SNHLY and FYNNEI. The CDR3 spans 15 residues. V lost 7 bases, J lost 0 bases, and 14 bases lay in between. The CDR3 coding sequence is TGTGCCAGCACGATCGGGGTATGGAGCACAGATACGCAGTATTTT. This translates into CASTIGVWSTDTQYF.

This rearrangement joins TRBV18 to TRBJ2-3; D uncertain. The V and J ends lost 0 bases and 5 bases respectively, with 9 bases between them. Germline assignment: CDR1 KGHSH and CDR2 LQKENI. The CDR3 loop spans 14 amino acids. CDR3 nucleotide sequence: TGTGCCAGCTCACCACCGAACAAAGAAGATACGCAGTATTTT. The encoded protein is CASSPPNKEDTQYF.

The gene calls are TRBV14 and TRBJ1-2; possibly TRBD1 for D (5 bases). Deletions cut 1 base from V and 4 bases from J, with 10 bases between. The germline CDR1 and CDR2 sequences are SGHDN and FVKESK. The CDR3 contains 14 residues. The CDR3 nucleotides read TGTGCCAGCAGCCAAGGCAGGGATACCTATGGCTACACCTTC. It codes for CASSQGRDTYGYTF.

This clone occurred many times. The rearrangement links TRBV27 to TRBJ1-1; D uncertain. V was pared by 5 bases and J by 2 bases, with 6 bases between. The CDR3 covers 12 residues. CDR1 is MNHEY, CDR2 SMNVEV, per germline (reference sequence). The CDR3 spells CASSPPNTEAFF. Here the CDR3 DNA reads TGTGCCAGCAGTCCCCCAAACACTGAAGCTTTCTTT.

There are a few counts of this clone. This chain joins TRBV6-4 and TRBJ1-6; D unclear. Germline V gene lookup returns CDR1 MRHNA and CDR2 SNTAGT. The CDR3 loop spans 14 amino acids. Trimming cost V 2 bases and J 9 bases, with 11 bases left between them. The CDR3 is CASSDGSLSSPLHF. DNA of the CDR3: TGTGCCAGCAGTGACGGGTCCCTTAGTTCACCCCTCCACTTT.

The gene calls are TRBV2 and TRBJ2-7, with a weak D call TRBD2 (5 bases). The CDR3 has 13 amino acids. Looked up from germline, CDR1 is SNHLY and CDR2 is FYNNEI. Trimming stripped 4 bases from V and 4 bases from J, with 11 bases between. Here the CDR3 DNA reads TGTGCCAGCAGTGCCGTGACGGGATACGAGCAGTACTTC. Translated, it gives CASSAVTGYEQYF.

This sequence joins TRBV2 and TRBJ1-5; D is uncertain. Trimming pared 3 bases from V and 3 bases from J, leaving 12 bases between. The CDR3 is 15 residues long. Germline assignment: CDR1 SNHLY and CDR2 FYNNEI. CDR3: CASSDSLIINQPQHF. The CDR3 DNA reads TGTGCCAGCAGTGACAGTTTGATTATCAATCAGCCCCAGCATTTT.

The chain uses TRBV25-1 and TRBJ2-1, with TRBD1 identical over 8 bases. This CDR3 has 17 amino acids. Germline-derived CDR1 and CDR2 are MGHDK and SYGVNS. Trimming removed 4 bases from V and 5 bases from J; junction bases left unmatched: 13. CDR3 sequence: CASSGGPGTGGNNEQFF. CDR3 coding DNA: TGTGCCAGCAGTGGAGGGCCCGGGACAGGAGGAAACAATGAGCAGTTCTTC.

The chain combines TRBV6-6 with TRBJ1-4, with a possible D match to TRBD1 (6 bases). Deletions cut 2 bases from V and 11 bases from J, with 18 bases between. Germline CDR1 is MNHNY and CDR2 is SVGAGI (reference sequence). The CDR3 is 15 residues long. CDR3 sequence: CASSYGTVTGWKLFF. The DNA for the CDR3 is TGTGCCAGCAGTTACGGGACCGTAACAGGGTGGAAACTGTTTTTT.

The chain has TRBV7-9 and TRBJ1-5; D uncertain. V lost 2 bases and J lost 0, with 11 bases in between. Germline V lookup: CDR1 SEHNR, CDR2 FQNEAQ (reference sequence). The CDR3 has 16 residues. The chain's CDR3 is CASSLLLNFSNQPQHF. The CDR3 DNA is TGTGCCAGCAGCTTATTATTGAATTTTAGCAATCAGCCCCAGCATTTT.

In regard to this clone: Only one base separates this from a far larger clonotype, so it likely reflects a read error. The CDR3 loop is CASSPPSSPYEQYF. The CDR3 bases are TGTGCCAGCAGCCCTCCGAGCTCTCCCTACGAGCAGTACTTC. The chain is built from TRBV7-9 and TRBJ2-5; D not resolved. TRBJ2-7 explains the end of the DNA better; the J call may be wrong. There are 14 residues in the CDR3. CDR1 SEHNR and CDR2 FQNEAQ come from the germline V gene (reference sequence).

This clone is a singleton in its sample. The chain joins TRBV5-1 to TRBJ2-5, with D maybe TRBD1 (6 bases). The assigned J gene may be wrong: the sequence end matches TRBJ2-7 better. Germline-derived CDR1 and CDR2 are SGHRS and YFSETQ. This CDR3 has 16 amino acids. CDR3 loop: CASSLGGTGTSYEQYF. CDR3 DNA: TGCGCCAGCAGCTTGGGGGGCACAGGGACGTCCTACGAGCAGTACTTC.

This clone occurred once. The chain joins TRBV15 to TRBJ1-1; perhaps TRBD1 as D (6 bases). Trimming took 0 bases from V and 2 from J, leaving 7 bases between them. CDR3 length: 14 residues. Per germline, CDR1 LNHNV and CDR2 YYDKDF (reference sequence). This CDR3 reads CATSREQGNTEAFF. The CDR3 DNA reads as TGTGCCACCAGCAGAGAACAGGGTAACACTGAAGCTTTCTTT. Full variable domain (missing parts from reference TRBV15 and TRBJ1-1): DAMVIQNPRYQVTQFGKPVTLSCSQTLNHNVMYWYQQKSSQAPKLLFHYYDKDFNNEADTPDNFQSRRPNTSFCFLDIRSPGLGDTAMYLCATSREQGNTEAFFGQGTRLTVV.

This clone was observed once. The chain recombines TRBV7-6 with TRBJ2-7; no clear D gene. There are 13 residues in the CDR3. Per the germline V gene, CDR1 is SGHVS and CDR2 is FNYEAQ. Trimming took off 5 bases at V and 2 bases at J, with 10 bases between the two ends. CDR3 sequence (DNA): TGTGCCAGCAGCCCCCCGATGGCCTACGAGCAGTACTTC. It encodes CASSPPMAYEQYF. Variable domain in full (rest from reference TRBV7-6 and TRBJ2-7): GAGVSQSPRYKVTKRGQDVALRCDPISGHVSLYWYRQALGQGPEFLTYFNYEAQQDKSGLPNDRFSAERPEGSISTLTIQRTEQRDSAMYRCASSPPMAYEQYFGPGTRLTVT.

The chain carries TRBV29-1 and TRBJ2-1; 13 bases fit TRBD2. Germline CDR1 and CDR2: SQVTM and ANQGSEA. V trimming: 6 bases; J trimming: 1 base; junction bases outside the gene matches: 9. The CDR3 length is 17 residues. CDR3 nucleotide sequence: TGCAGCGTCAACGGACTAGCGGGGGAAGGGTCCTACAATGAGCAGTTCTTC. Its translation is CSVNGLAGEGSYNEQFF.

This clone was counted between two and nine times. This chain uses TRBV25-1 with TRBJ2-2, with 9 bases matching TRBD1. Germline assignment: CDR1 MGHDK and CDR2 SYGVNS. J lost 5 bases, V lost 5 bases, and 9 bases had no gene match. The CDR3 spans 16 residues. The CDR3 sequence is CASSSTGGSRTGELFF. The DNA of the CDR3 is TGTGCCAGCAGTTCCACAGGGGGCTCTAGGACCGGGGAGCTGTTTTTT.